The T cell receptor (beta chain) described here comes from a study of blood T cell repertoires in COVID-19. About the research overall: T cells, B-cell-depleted T cells, or PBMCs supplied cDNA or gDNA.

The CDR3 consists of 15 residues. The germline V gene encodes CDR1 GTSNPN and CDR2 SVGIG (reference sequence). Trimming took off 8 bases at V and 2 bases at J, with 21 bases between the two ends. Profiled with immunoSEQ multiplex PCR; TCRdb holds only in-frame clones, not every one. The data show some 86,000 clones, approximately 81% seen once. This sequence joins TRBV30 and TRBJ1-2; possibly TRBD1 for D (5 bases). Input material: peripheral blood. The sequence derives from a woman between 65 and 79 years old with acute or convalescent COVID-19. CDR3 protein: CAGPAGRGANYGYTF. The DNA for the CDR3 is TGTGCCGGCCCCGCCGGGAGGGGCGCCAACTATGGCTACACCTTC.